These 17 T cell receptor beta chains were sequenced from one sample in a study of shared clonotypes between healthy human individuals. Clones were sequenced by immunoSEQ multiplex PCR, and TCRdb holds only the in-frame ones, with some missing. The sample consists of 2 million to 2.5 million clones, over 90% of them appearing once. The sample comprised naive CD4+ T cells from PBMCs. This sample's subset: CD45RA+ positively selected. These receptors were taken from a man younger than 35 in good health. Some clones in this sample may be carry-over from other donors' samples.

The genes are TRBV9 and TRBJ2-5, with D tentatively TRBD1 or TRBD2 (7 bases each). V shed 2 bases and J shed 2 bases, with 13 bases lying between them. There are 15 residues in the CDR3. Per the germline V gene, CDR1 is SGDLS and CDR2 is YYNGEE. The CDR3 coding sequence is TGTGCCAGCAGCGTTAGGGGGGGACAGCAAGAGACCCAGTACTTC. Protein: CASSVRGGQQETQYF.

The chain joins TRBV5-1 to TRBJ2-7; TRBD1 agrees at 9 bases. Germline V gene data show CDR1 as SGHRS and CDR2 as YFSETQ. Losses at the gene ends were 4 bases for V and 5 bases for J; bases not matched to a gene: 4. This CDR3 region has 13 residues. The CDR3 DNA reads TGCGCCAGCAGCCCGGACAGGGGAAACGAGCAGTACTTC. Amino acids: CASSPDRGNEQYF.

V usage is TRBV7-2 and J usage is TRBJ1-1, with D perhaps matching TRBD1 (6 bases). Germline V gives CDR1 SGHTA, CDR2 FQGNSA. This CDR3 region has 14 residues. V dropped 1 base and J dropped 8 bases, with 14 bases sitting between them. CDR3 region: CASSLGVTGAEAFF. The CDR3 DNA is TGTGCCAGCAGCTTAGGGGTGACAGGAGCGGAAGCTTTCTTT.

This sequence joins TRBV2 and TRBJ1-1, with a possible D match to TRBD1 (5 bases). The CDR3 is 16 residues long. CDR1 and CDR2 from the germline V gene are SNHLY and FYNNEI. Deletions cut 2 bases from V and 0 bases from J, with 13 bases between. The DNA for the CDR3 is TGTGCCAGCAGTGAACCAGGGAACCCTATGAACACTGAAGCTTTCTTT. It translates to CASSEPGNPMNTEAFF.

In this sample, this clone turned up once. The chain is built from TRBV5-1 and TRBJ1-5; no clear D. The V end was cut by 0 bases, the J end by 5 bases, with 12 bases between. The V gene's germline CDR1 is SGHRS and CDR2 YFSETQ. This CDR3 region has 15 residues. CDR3 sequence: CASSLAPGSDQPQHF. CDR3 in DNA: TGCGCCAGCAGCTTGGCCCCGGGCTCCGATCAGCCCCAGCATTTT.

The rearrangement uses TRBV7-2 and TRBJ2-1; 7 bases match TRBD1. In germline, CDR1 is SGHTA, CDR2 FQGNSA. The CDR3 length is 14 residues. V lost 5 bases and J lost 6; bases outside the gene matches: 7. The CDR3 sequence: CASSADRVANEQFF. CDR3 nucleotides: TGTGCCAGCAGCGCCGACAGGGTGGCCAATGAGCAGTTCTTC.

A single count supports this clone. The chain is built from TRBV7-2 and TRBJ2-7; D not certain. V was shortened by 5 bases and J by 8 bases, with 22 bases between the two germline ends. The V gene's germline CDR1 is SGHTA and CDR2 FQGNSA. The length of the CDR3 is 15 residues. The CDR3 DNA follows: TGTGCCAGCAGCCCTCTCCGGACCGGATCTACGAAGCAGTACTTC. Translation gives CASSPLRTGSTKQYF. The whole variable domain, remainder taken from reference TRBV7-2 and TRBJ2-7, is GAGVSQSPSNKVTEKGKDVELRCDPISGHTALYWYRQSLGQGLEFLIYFQGNSAPDKSGLPSDRFSAERTGGSVSTLTIQRTQQEDSAVYLCASSPLRTGSTKQYFGPGTRLTVT.

This sequence joins TRBV29-1 and TRBJ1-3, with D unresolved. Germline V lookup: CDR1 SQVTM, CDR2 ANQGSEA. V shed 1 base and J shed 0 bases, with 4 bases lying between them. The CDR3 has 13 residues. CDR3: CSVEGVSGNTIYF. The CDR3 region has the DNA TGCAGCGTTGAAGGCGTCTCTGGAAACACCATATATTTT.

On this clone: Compared with germline, one end of the junction differs, possibly owing to a read error. This chain links TRBV7-9 with TRBJ2-1; no reliable D call. CDR1 and CDR2 from the germline V gene are SEHNR and FQNEAQ (reference sequence). This CDR3 comprises 11 residues. CDR3 bases: TGTGCCAGCAGCTTAGCAGATGTTGGGCTCTTC. Translated: CASSLADVGLF. Complete variable domain (other parts from reference TRBV7-9 and TRBJ2-1): DTGVSQNPRHKITKRGQNVTFRCDPISEHNRLYWYRQTLGQGPEFLTYFQNEAQLEKSRLLSDRFSAERPKGSFSTLEIQRTEQGDSAMYLCASSLADVGLFGPGTRLTVL.

This chain joins TRBV5-1 and TRBJ2-7; possible D gene TRBD1, 6 bases. The length of the CDR3 is 16 residues. Germline V lookup: CDR1 SGHRS, CDR2 YFSETQ. Trimming removed 2 bases at V and 1 base at J, with 16 bases between. The CDR3 DNA follows: TGCGCCAGCAGCTTTACTCCGGGACAAGCTTCCTACGAGCAGTACTTC. This codes for CASSFTPGQASYEQYF.

The chain employs TRBV18 and TRBJ2-7; 9 bases are shared with TRBD1. This CDR3 is built from 14 residues. CDR1 is KGHSH and CDR2 is LQKENI in the germline V gene. After removal of 2 bases from V and 5 bases from J, the junction contained 4 bases not matched to a gene. The CDR3 region has the DNA TGTGCCAGCTCACCAGGGGACAGGGCCAACGAGCAGTACTTC. It codes for CASSPGDRANEQYF.

V and J are TRBV10-3 and TRBJ2-1; 12 bases match TRBD2. The germline V gene has CDR1 ENHRY and CDR2 SYGVKD. This CDR3 region has 17 residues. V gave up 2 bases and J gave up 6 bases; unmatched junction bases: 8. CDR3 loop: CAISERGTSGRSNEQFF. In DNA form, the CDR3 reads TGTGCCATCAGTGAGAGGGGTACTAGCGGGAGGTCCAATGAGCAGTTCTTC.

Remarks on this clone: The sample has other DNA sequences that encode this CDR3 too. The CDR3 DNA follows: TGTGCCAGCAGCTTGGACAGTCTCTCTGGAAACACCATATATTTT. Translated, it gives CASSLDSLSGNTIYF. The chain uses TRBV5-4 and TRBJ1-3; no clear D gene. The CDR3 totals 15 residues. CDR1 and CDR2 from the germline V gene are SGHNT and YYREEE (reference sequence). The V and J ends lost 0 bases and 0 bases respectively, with 7 bases between them.

The gene calls are TRBV11-2 and TRBJ2-1; 8 bases map to TRBD1. The CDR3 length is 16 residues. Germline CDR1 and CDR2: SGHAT and FQNNGV. The junction had 7 bases not matched to a gene; V was cut back by 6 bases and J by 0 bases. The CDR3 loop is CASRAGGLRSYNEQFF. The CDR3 DNA follows: TGTGCCAGCAGGGCAGGGGGCCTCCGCTCCTACAATGAGCAGTTCTTC.

V and J are TRBV2 and TRBJ2-1, with 8 bases matching TRBD1. This CDR3 is built from 14 residues. V shed 6 bases, J shed 3 bases, and the junction held 4 bases outside the gene matches. Germline assignment: CDR1 SNHLY and CDR2 FYNNEI. This CDR3 reads CASRDRASYNEQFF. The DNA of the CDR3 is TGTGCCAGCAGGGACAGGGCTAGCTACAATGAGCAGTTCTTC.

The chain links TRBV6-9 to TRBJ1-1; no firm D call. The germline V gene has CDR1 MNHGY and CDR2 SVAAGI. CDR3 length: 12 residues. Trimming left V 6 bases short and J 6 bases short, with 11 bases between. The CDR3 region has the DNA TGTGCCAGCAGCGACCGCGGCCCTGAAGCTTTCTTT. Protein sequence: CASSDRGPEAFF.

This sequence joins TRBV28 and TRBJ1-2; TRBD1 is a possible D gene (6 bases). V was cut by 3 bases and J by 8 bases, with 13 bases left in between. Germline loops: CDR1 MDHEN, CDR2 SYDVKM. CDR3 length: 13 residues. The CDR3 sequence: CASSFGGHGGYTF. The CDR3 nucleotides are TGTGCCAGCAGTTTCGGGGGGCACGGCGGCTACACCTTC.